The T cell receptor beta chain under discussion was sequenced for a study of OX40 agonist ivuxolimab in advanced cancers. The overall study: The patients got ivuxolimab, which is an agonistic anti-OX40 (CD134) antibody.

Trimming removed 5 bases from V and 4 bases from J, with 11 bases in between. Germline V gene sequence: CDR1 SNHLY, CDR2 FYNNEI. The CDR3 is 13 residues long. Study-wide results and caveats: CD4+ and CD8+ blood T cells expanded clonally by week 6 at 0.1 to 3.0 mg/kg.

Here immunoSEQ multiplex PCR was the method, and the copy in TCRdb shows in-frame clones only, minus some. The profile shows around 62,000 clones, 70% to 90% of them singletons. Prior autoimmune disease or systemic immunosuppression barred patients. The timepoints at which blood was sampled were baseline, cycle 4 day 1, and cycle 7 day 1. Comments on this clone: What it recognizes is unknown.

Sample: CD4+ or CD8+ T cells sorted from blood, taken in a trial of the OX40 agonist ivuxolimab. This TCR was recovered from an adult with an advanced solid tumor such as melanoma, head and neck, liver or kidney cancer. V is TRBV2 and J is TRBJ1-2; possible D gene TRBD1, 6 bases. The CDR3 region has the DNA TGTGCCAGCAGTCCACAGGGTCCCTATGGCTACACCTTC. Translated, it gives CASSPQGPYGYTF.